The 4 T cell receptor beta chains below all came from one sample that was sequenced in a study of T cell repertoires in cytomegalovirus infection. TCRdb re-called the reads with MiXCR, one entry per CDR3 protein. Among 600,000 to 700,000 distinct CDR3 sequences listed, 33% were seen once. The antigens for these receptors are not known. The material was cultured PBMCs, obtained from culture after CMV antigen stimulation. Receptors were obtained from a human donor in good health (CMV status not recorded). Some clones in this sample may be carry-over from other donors' samples.

This clonotype was found a few times. The chain couples TRBV12-3 or TRBV12-4 to TRBJ1-5, with 7 bases that match TRBD1. V dropped 7 bases and J dropped 5; count of bases not matched to a gene: 8. This CDR3 comprises 14 residues. This CDR3 is CASTIRGRDQPQHF. Written as DNA, the CDR3 is TGTGCCAGCACCATCAGGGGGAGAGATCAGCCCCAGCATTTT.

Only a few counts were recorded for this clonotype. The chain employs TRBV11-2 and TRBJ2-5; 10 bases fit TRBD1. Germline V gene lookup returns CDR1 SGHAT and CDR2 FQNNGV. The CDR3 runs 15 residues. The V gene end was trimmed by 8 bases and the J gene end by 4 bases; junction bases not matched to a gene: 10. The CDR3 is CASRSAGTGVETQYF. The CDR3 DNA is TGTGCCAGCCGCTCGGCCGGGACAGGGGTAGAGACCCAGTACTTC.

This clonotype has a single count. This sequence joins TRBV19 and TRBJ1-2; TRBD1 matches at 7 bases. The CDR3 has 14 amino acids. With 3 bases clipped from V and 5 bases from J, the junction kept 6 bases outside the gene matches. CDR1 and CDR2 (germline): LNHDA, SQIVND (reference sequence). This CDR3 reads CASSMSGQVYGYTF. The CDR3 nucleotides are TGTGCCAGTAGTATGTCCGGACAGGTTTATGGCTACACCTTC.

There are many counts of this clonotype. The J gene is TRBJ2-1, the V gene TRBV7-2, with 8 bases fitting TRBD2. The ends lost 7 bases at V and 6 bases at J; junction bases unmatched: 8. Germline V lookup: CDR1 SGHTA, CDR2 FQGNSA. The CDR3 sequence is 14 residues long. CDR3 protein: CASNGGGPINEQFF. As DNA, the CDR3 is TGTGCCAGCAACGGGGGGGGGCCGATCAATGAGCAGTTCTTC.